These 24 T cell receptor beta chains were all obtained from the same sample, sequenced in a study of cytomegalovirus exposure and HLA in healthy donors. The PCR employed 60 Vbeta primers together with 13 Jbeta primers. TCRdb keeps only in-frame clones here, not all; method: immunoSEQ multiplex PCR. Among about 180,000 clones listed, approximately 80% were seen once. The material sequenced was PBMCs. All receptors come from a man aged 18 to 29 in good health and CMV-seronegative.

This chain links TRBV4-2 with TRBJ1-1, with D possibly being TRBD1 (5 bases). CDR1 LGHNA and CDR2 YNFKEQ come from the germline V gene. The CDR3 spans 17 residues. The ends were cut back, 0 bases at V and 7 bases at J, with 21 bases in the middle. The CDR3 spells CASSQDFVRREYIEAFF. The CDR3 nucleotides read TGTGCCAGCAGCCAAGATTTTGTTCGCAGGGAATATATTGAAGCTTTCTTT.

This chain connects TRBV5-6 to TRBJ2-5, with 8 positions matching TRBD2. The length of the CDR3 is 15 residues. CDR1 and CDR2 from the germline V gene are SGHDT and YYEEEE. V shed 0 bases and J 1 base; nucleotides not matched to a gene: 2. CDR3 region: CASSLEGTSQETQYF. The CDR3 DNA reads TGTGCCAGCAGCTTGGAGGGGACTAGCCAAGAGACCCAGTACTTC.

The chain carries TRBV19 and TRBJ2-2; 8 bases are a match to TRBD2. Per germline, CDR1 LNHDA and CDR2 SQIVND (reference sequence). With 4 bases clipped from V and 5 bases from J, the junction kept 6 bases outside the gene matches. The CDR3 totals 15 residues. The CDR3 loop reads CASSNSGGRTGELFF. The CDR3 region has the DNA TGTGCCAGTAGTAACAGCGGGGGCAGGACCGGGGAGCTGTTTTTT. The whole variable domain, filled in from reference TRBV19 and TRBJ2-2, reads DGGITQSPKYLFRKEGQNVTLSCEQNLNHDAMYWYRQDPGQGLRLIYYSQIVNDFQKGDIAEGYSVSREKKESFPLTVTSAQKNPTAFYLCASSNSGGRTGELFFGEGSRLTVL.

The chain couples TRBV9 to TRBJ2-1; D perhaps matches TRBD2 (5 bases). CDR3 length: 19 residues. CDR1 SGDLS and CDR2 YYNGEE come from the germline V gene. V lost 3 bases, J lost 0 bases, and 22 bases lay in between. CDR3 sequence reads: CASSDPMRATTFSYNEQFF. In DNA, the CDR3 is TGTGCCAGCAGCGACCCCATGAGGGCTACTACGTTCTCCTACAATGAGCAGTTCTTC.

This rearrangement joins TRBV13 to TRBJ2-1; 10 nucleotides match TRBD2. V was pared by 6 bases and J by 4 bases, with 12 bases of the junction left unmatched. The CDR3 runs 17 residues. CDR1 is PRHDT and CDR2 is FYEKMQ in the germline V gene (reference sequence). CDR3 loop: CASSQRTGLASYNEQFF. CDR3 nucleotides: TGTGCCAGCAGTCAACGCACGGGACTAGCGAGTTACAATGAGCAGTTCTTC.

The rearrangement uses TRBV7-8 and TRBJ1-1; TRBD1 is a possible D gene (6 bases). V lost 5 bases and J lost 7, with 14 bases in between. The CDR3 length is 13 residues. Germline CDR1 reads SGHVS; CDR2 reads FQNEAQ. This CDR3 reads CASSRSDRFEAFF. CDR3 DNA: TGTGCCAGCAGCCGAAGTGACAGGTTTGAAGCTTTCTTT.

The V call is TRBV5-6, the J call TRBJ2-7; tentatively, D is TRBD1 (5 bases). There are 16 residues in the CDR3. The V and J ends lost 4 bases and 3 bases respectively, with 20 bases between them. CDR1 SGHDT and CDR2 YYEEEE come from the germline V gene. CDR3 in amino acids: CASSQGPRLELYEQYF. For the CDR3, the DNA is TGTGCCAGCAGCCAGGGCCCCCGACTGGAACTCTACGAGCAGTACTTC.

The rearrangement joins TRBV2 to TRBJ1-1, with TRBD1 matching 8 bases. V lost 6 bases, J lost 8 bases, and 5 bases stayed unmatched. Germline V gives CDR1 SNHLY, CDR2 FYNNEI. The CDR3 has 12 residues. CDR3 in amino acids: CASRGQENEAFF. In nucleotides, the CDR3 is TGTGCCAGCAGGGGACAGGAGAACGAAGCTTTCTTT. Drawing the rest from reference TRBV2 and TRBJ1-1, the complete variable domain is EPEVTQTPSHQVTQMGQEVILRCVPISNHLYFYWYRQILGQKVEFLVSFYNNEISEKSEIFDDQFSVERPDGSNFTLKIRSTKLEDSAMYFCASRGQENEAFFGQGTRLTVV.

J is TRBJ1-3 and V is TRBV29-1; perhaps TRBD1 as D (5 bases). Trimming removed 4 bases at V and 0 bases at J, with 10 bases between. This CDR3 has 14 residues. CDR1 is SQVTM and CDR2 is ANQGSEA in the germline V gene. Here the CDR3 reads CSVGGLDSGNTIYF. The CDR3 DNA is TGCAGCGTTGGGGGACTAGACTCTGGAAACACCATATATTTT.

Here the CDR3 DNA reads TGTGCCAGCAGGCCGAGGAATAGCGGGGAGCAGTACTTC. This gives the protein CASRPRNSGEQYF. The chain recombines TRBV7-2 with TRBJ2-7, with 7 bases lining up with TRBD2. V shed 6 bases, J shed 7 bases, and the junction held 9 bases outside the gene matches. CDR1 is SGHTA and CDR2 is FQGNSA in the germline V gene. This CDR3 spans 13 amino acids.

The rearrangement joins TRBV10-1 to TRBJ2-7; 8 bases are shared with TRBD2. This CDR3 comprises 13 residues. Germline values: CDR1 WNHNN, CDR2 SYGVQD (reference sequence). J gave up 2 bases and V 5 bases, and 2 bases lay outside the gene matches. The CDR3 region is CASSPSGPYEQYF. The CDR3, as DNA: TGCGCCAGCAGTCCTAGCGGGCCCTACGAGCAGTACTTC.

V usage is TRBV19 and J usage is TRBJ2-1; 9 bases are a match to TRBD2. V lost 6 bases to trimming and J lost 5 bases; unmatched junction nucleotides: 5. Per germline, CDR1 LNHDA and CDR2 SQIVND (reference sequence). The CDR3 has 14 amino acids. Here the CDR3 DNA reads TGTGCCAGTAGCGGGAGCGGGGGGAACAATGAGCAGTTCTTC. Encoded protein: CASSGSGGNNEQFF.

The CDR3 region has the DNA TGTGCCAGCAGTGAGGCTAGCGGGAGCCCCACAGATACGCAGTATTTT. This codes for CASSEASGSPTDTQYF. The chain has TRBV6-1 and TRBJ2-3, with 10 bases aligning to TRBD2. Germline CDR1 and CDR2: MNHNS and SASEGT. The V and J ends lost 3 bases and 2 bases, in that order; junction bases with no gene match: 5. This CDR3 has 16 residues.

V usage is TRBV7-3 and J usage is TRBJ2-1; D not resolved. The CDR3 spans 14 residues. Trimming pared 6 bases from V and 0 bases from J, leaving 9 bases between. Per germline, CDR1 SGHTA and CDR2 FQGTGA. As DNA, the CDR3 is TGTGCCAGCAGGCCCTATAGCTCCTACAATGAGCAGTTCTTC. This encodes CASRPYSSYNEQFF.

This chain connects TRBV2 to TRBJ2-1; TRBD2 might be the D (5 bases). V lost 5 bases to trimming and J lost 12 bases, with 11 bases between them. The V gene's germline CDR1 is SNHLY and CDR2 FYNNEI. The CDR3 is made up of 11 amino acids. The CDR3 DNA sequence: TGTGCCAGCAGTCCAACCCGGGGGCAGTTCTTC. The encoded protein is CASSPTRGQFF.

J is TRBJ2-7 and V is TRBV6-1, with TRBD2 as a possible D gene (6 bases). V was pared by 4 bases and J by 0 bases, with 13 bases between. The CDR3 is 15 amino acids. CDR1 MNHNS and CDR2 SASEGT come from the germline V gene. The CDR3 DNA reads TGTGCCAGCAGTGCCAACCCGACTAGCTCCTACGAGCAGTACTTC. Residues: CASSANPTSSYEQYF.

The chain recombines TRBV5-4 with TRBJ2-3; 8 bases are shared with TRBD1. The CDR3 sequence is 13 residues long. J gave up 2 bases and V 10 bases, and 6 bases lay outside the gene matches. Germline V lookup: CDR1 SGHNT, CDR2 YYREEE (reference sequence). As DNA, the CDR3 is TGTGCCGGGGGACAGGTTCTCACAGATACGCAGTATTTT. Its translation: CAGGQVLTDTQYF.

The chain carries TRBV9 and TRBJ1-3; 7 bases align to TRBD1. CDR3 length: 15 amino acids. In germline, CDR1 is SGDLS, CDR2 YYNGEE. Trimming at V came to 3 bases and at J to 5 bases, leaving 8 bases not matched to a gene. Here the CDR3 reads CASSAPGTVRNTIYF. CDR3 nucleotide sequence: TGTGCCAGCAGCGCCCCAGGGACAGTGCGAAACACCATATATTTT.

The rearrangement links TRBV30 to TRBJ2-7; TRBD2 aligns across 8 bases. This CDR3 comprises 14 residues. The germline gives CDR1 GTSNPN, CDR2 SVGIG (reference sequence). Trimming at V came to 7 bases and at J to 3 bases, leaving 11 bases not matched to a gene. The CDR3 bases are TGTGCCTATAGAACTAGCGGCTTAGGCTACGAGCAGTACTTC. Amino acid sequence: CAYRTSGLGYEQYF.

This chain joins TRBV19 and TRBJ2-7, with 10 positions matching TRBD1. Germline CDR1 is LNHDA and CDR2 is SQIVND (reference sequence). The V segment lost 3 bases and the J segment 6 bases; nucleotides outside the gene matches: 5. CDR3 length equals 14 residues. The CDR3 sequence is CASSIRGQGGEQYF. CDR3 sequence (DNA): TGTGCCAGTAGTATTCGAGGACAGGGGGGCGAGCAGTACTTC.

This clone occurred a few times. One junction end does not reproduce the germline sequence, and a read error may be involved. The V call is TRBV28, the J call TRBJ2-7; D possibly corresponds to TRBD2 (5 bases). Germline V gene sequence: CDR1 MDHEN, CDR2 SYDVKM. The CDR3 extends over 12 amino acids. The CDR3 protein is CASTGSSYKQYF. The CDR3 nucleotides read TGTGCCAGCACGGGAAGCTCCTACAAGCAGTACTTC.

V usage is TRBV30 and J usage is TRBJ1-2; no reliable D call. CDR3 length: 12 residues. Trimming took off 4 bases at V and 7 bases at J, with 13 bases between the two ends. Germline V CDR1 and CDR2: GTSNPN, SVGIG (reference sequence). The CDR3 DNA is TGTGCCTGGATAGGGTTGCGGGGTGGCTACACCTTC. Encoded protein: CAWIGLRGGYTF.

The rearrangement joins TRBV6-5 to TRBJ2-1; 10 bases map to TRBD2. V shed 6 bases, J shed 4 bases, and the junction held 6 bases outside the gene matches. The CDR3 is 15 residues long. Germline V gene sequence: CDR1 MNHEY, CDR2 SVGAGI. In DNA, the CDR3 is TGTGCCAGCAGACCAAAGCGGGGGGGTTACAATGAGCAGTTCTTC. Protein product: CASRPKRGGYNEQFF.

The genes are TRBV9 and TRBJ2-2, with 7 nucleotides matching TRBD2. Unmatched junction bases numbered 9, after V lost 4 bases and J lost 3 bases. The CDR3 is made up of 16 amino acids. CDR1 and CDR2 from the germline V gene are SGDLS and YYNGEE. In nucleotides, the CDR3 is TGTGCCAGCAGCCCCCCCGGAGGGAGGGACACCGGGGAGCTGTTTTTT. This encodes CASSPPGGRDTGELFF.